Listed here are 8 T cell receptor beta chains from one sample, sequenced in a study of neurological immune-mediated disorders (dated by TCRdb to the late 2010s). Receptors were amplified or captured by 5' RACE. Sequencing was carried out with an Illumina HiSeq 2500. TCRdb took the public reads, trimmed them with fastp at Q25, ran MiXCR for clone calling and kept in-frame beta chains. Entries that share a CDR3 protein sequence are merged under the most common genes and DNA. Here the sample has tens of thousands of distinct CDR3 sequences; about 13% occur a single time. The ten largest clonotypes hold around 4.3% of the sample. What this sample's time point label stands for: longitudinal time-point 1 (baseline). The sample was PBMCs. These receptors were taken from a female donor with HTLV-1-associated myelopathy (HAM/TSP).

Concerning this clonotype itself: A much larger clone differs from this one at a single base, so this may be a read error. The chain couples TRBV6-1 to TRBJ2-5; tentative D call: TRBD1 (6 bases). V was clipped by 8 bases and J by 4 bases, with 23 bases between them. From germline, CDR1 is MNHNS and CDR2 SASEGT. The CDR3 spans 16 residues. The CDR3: CASSAGLAGDPETQYF. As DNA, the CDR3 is TGTGCCAGCTCTGCCGGTTTAGCAGGGGACCCAGAGACCCAGTACTTC.

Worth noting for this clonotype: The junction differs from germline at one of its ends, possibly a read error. The CDR3 bases are TGCGCCAGCAGCGGGGACAGGATAAACACTGTAGCTTTCTTT. It codes for CASSGDRINTVAFF. The chain is built from TRBV5-1 and TRBJ1-1, with 8 bases fitting TRBD1. The V gene's germline CDR1 is SGHRS and CDR2 YFSETQ. The CDR3 runs 14 residues.

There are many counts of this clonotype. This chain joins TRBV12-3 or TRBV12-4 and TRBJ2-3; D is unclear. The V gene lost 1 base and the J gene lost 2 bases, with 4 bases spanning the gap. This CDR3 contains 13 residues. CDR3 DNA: TGTGCCAGCAGTTTAGGGTACACAGATACGCAGTATTTT. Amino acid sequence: CASSLGYTDTQYF.

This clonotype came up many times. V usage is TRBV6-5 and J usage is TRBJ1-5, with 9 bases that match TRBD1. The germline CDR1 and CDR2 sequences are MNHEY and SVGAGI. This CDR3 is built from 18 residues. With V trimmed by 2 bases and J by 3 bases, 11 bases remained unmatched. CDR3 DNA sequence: TGTGCCAGCAGTTACCAGACAGGGGGTGTAGGTGCCAATCAGCCCCAGCATTTT. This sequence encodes CASSYQTGGVGANQPQHF.

Written as DNA, the CDR3 is TGCAGTGCTCTGGTCCGCTCATCCCACAATGAGCAGTTCTTC. This translates into CSALVRSSHNEQFF. The chain is built from TRBV20-1 and TRBJ2-1; D is undetermined. The length of the CDR3 is 14 residues. Trimming pared 5 bases from V and 5 bases from J, leaving 16 bases between. CDR1 is DFQATT, CDR2 SNEGSKA, per germline (reference sequence).

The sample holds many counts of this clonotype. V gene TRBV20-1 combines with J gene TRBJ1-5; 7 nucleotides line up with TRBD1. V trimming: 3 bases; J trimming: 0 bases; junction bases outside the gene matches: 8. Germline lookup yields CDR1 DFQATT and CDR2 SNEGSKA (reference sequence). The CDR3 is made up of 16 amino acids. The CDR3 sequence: CSASVGTAFSNQPQHF. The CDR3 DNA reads TGCAGTGCTAGCGTAGGGACAGCCTTTAGCAATCAGCCCCAGCATTTT.

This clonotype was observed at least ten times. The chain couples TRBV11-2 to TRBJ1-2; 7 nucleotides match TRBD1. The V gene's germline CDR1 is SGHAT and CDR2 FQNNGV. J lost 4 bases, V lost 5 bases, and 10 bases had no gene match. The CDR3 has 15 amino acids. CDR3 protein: CASSLSRDSSYGYTF. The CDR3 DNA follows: TGTGCCAGCAGCCTCTCCCGGGACAGTTCCTATGGCTACACCTTC. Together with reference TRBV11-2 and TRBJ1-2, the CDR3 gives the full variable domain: EAGVAQSPRYKIIEKRQSVAFWCNPISGHATLYWYQQILGQGPKLLIQFQNNGVVDDSQLPKDRFSAERLKGVDSTLKIQPAKLEDSAVYLCASSLSRDSSYGYTFGSGTRLTVV.

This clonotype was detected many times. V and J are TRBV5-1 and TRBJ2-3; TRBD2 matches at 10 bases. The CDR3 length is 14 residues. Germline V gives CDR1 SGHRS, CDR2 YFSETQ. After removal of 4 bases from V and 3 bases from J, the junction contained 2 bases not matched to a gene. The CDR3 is CASSELAGTDTQYF. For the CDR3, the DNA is TGCGCCAGCAGCGAACTAGCGGGGACAGATACGCAGTATTTT. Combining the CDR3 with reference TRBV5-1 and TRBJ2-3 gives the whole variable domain KAGVTQTPRYLIKTRGQQVTLSCSPISGHRSVSWYQQTPGQGLQFLFEYFSETQRNKGNFPGRFSGRQFSNSRSEMNVSTLELGDSALYLCASSELAGTDTQYFGPGTRLTVL.